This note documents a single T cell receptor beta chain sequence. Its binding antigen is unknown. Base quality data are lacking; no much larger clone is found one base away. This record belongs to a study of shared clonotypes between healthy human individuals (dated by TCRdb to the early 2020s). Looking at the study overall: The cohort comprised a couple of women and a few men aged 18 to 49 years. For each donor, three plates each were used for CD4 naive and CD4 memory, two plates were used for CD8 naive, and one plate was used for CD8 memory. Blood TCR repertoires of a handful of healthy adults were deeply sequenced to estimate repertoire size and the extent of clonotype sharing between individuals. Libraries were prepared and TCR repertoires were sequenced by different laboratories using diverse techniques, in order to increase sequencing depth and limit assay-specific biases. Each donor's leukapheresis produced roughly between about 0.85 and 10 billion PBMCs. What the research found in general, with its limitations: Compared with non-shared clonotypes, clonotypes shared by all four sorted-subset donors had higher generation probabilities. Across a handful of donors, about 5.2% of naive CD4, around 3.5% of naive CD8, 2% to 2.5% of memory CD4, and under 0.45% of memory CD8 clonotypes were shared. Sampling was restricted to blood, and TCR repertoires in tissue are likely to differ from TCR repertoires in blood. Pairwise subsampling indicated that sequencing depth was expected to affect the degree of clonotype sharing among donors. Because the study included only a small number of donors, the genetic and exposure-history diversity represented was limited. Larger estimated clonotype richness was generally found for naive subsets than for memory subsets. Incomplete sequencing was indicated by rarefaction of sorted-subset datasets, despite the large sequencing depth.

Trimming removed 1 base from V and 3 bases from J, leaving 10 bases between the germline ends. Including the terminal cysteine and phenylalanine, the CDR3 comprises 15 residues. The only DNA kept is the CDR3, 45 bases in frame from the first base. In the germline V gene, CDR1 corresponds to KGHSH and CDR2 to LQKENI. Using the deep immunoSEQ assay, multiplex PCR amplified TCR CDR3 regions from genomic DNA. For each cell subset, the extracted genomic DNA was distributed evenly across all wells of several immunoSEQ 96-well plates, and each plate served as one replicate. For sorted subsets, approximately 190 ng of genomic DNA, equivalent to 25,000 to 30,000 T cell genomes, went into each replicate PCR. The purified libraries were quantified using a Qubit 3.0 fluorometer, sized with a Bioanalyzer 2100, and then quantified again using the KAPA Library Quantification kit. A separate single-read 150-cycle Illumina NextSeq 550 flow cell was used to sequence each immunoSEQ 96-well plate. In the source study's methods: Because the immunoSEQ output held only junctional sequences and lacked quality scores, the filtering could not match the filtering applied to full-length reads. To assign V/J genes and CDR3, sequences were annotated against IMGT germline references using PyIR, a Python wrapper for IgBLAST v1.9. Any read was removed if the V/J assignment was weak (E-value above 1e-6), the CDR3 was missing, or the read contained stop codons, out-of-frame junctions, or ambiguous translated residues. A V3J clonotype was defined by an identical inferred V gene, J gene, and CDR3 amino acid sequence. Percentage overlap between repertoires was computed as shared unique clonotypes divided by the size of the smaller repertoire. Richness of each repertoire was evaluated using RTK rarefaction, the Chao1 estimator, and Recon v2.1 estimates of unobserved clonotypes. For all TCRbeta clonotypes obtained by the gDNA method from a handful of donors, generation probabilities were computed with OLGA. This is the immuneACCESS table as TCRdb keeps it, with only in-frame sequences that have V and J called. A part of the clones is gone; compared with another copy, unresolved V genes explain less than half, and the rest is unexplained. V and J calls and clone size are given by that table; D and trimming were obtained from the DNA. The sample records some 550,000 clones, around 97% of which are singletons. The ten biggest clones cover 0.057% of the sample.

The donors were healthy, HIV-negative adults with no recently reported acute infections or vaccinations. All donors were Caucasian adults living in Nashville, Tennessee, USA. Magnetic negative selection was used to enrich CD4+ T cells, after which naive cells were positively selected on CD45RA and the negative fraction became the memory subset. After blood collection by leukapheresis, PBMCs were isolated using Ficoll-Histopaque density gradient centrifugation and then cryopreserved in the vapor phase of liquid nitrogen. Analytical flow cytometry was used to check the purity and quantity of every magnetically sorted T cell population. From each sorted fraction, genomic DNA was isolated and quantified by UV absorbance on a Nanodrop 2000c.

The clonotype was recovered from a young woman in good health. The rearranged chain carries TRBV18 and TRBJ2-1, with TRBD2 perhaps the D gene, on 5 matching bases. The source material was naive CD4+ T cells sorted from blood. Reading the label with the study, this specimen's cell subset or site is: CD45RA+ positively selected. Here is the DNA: TGTGCCAGCTCACCACGTAACGGGATCTACAATGAGCAGTTCTTC. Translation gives CASSPRNGIYNEQFF.